This is a list of T cell receptor beta chains from one sample in a study of blood T cell repertoires in COVID-19. TCRdb keeps only in-frame clones here, not all; method: immunoSEQ multiplex PCR. The table lists around 200,000 clones, over 75% of them singletons. The sample comprised peripheral blood. The receptors derive from a man aged 80 or over with acute or convalescent COVID-19. Each CDR3 is given with its conserved first and last residue. The order of the fields is D gene, J gene, V gene, clone size, CDR3 DNA, CDR3 protein. The D gene is left open where the match is weak. Clone size is given for some rows only: seen once, a few or many times, or a class if the clone is expanded.

d_gene: NA
j_gene: TRBJ2-2
v_gene: TRBV24-1
abundance: NA
CDR3nt: TGTGCCACCAAAGCTTCGAACACCGGGGAGCTGTTTTTT
CDR3aa: CATKASNTGELFF

d_gene: NA
j_gene: TRBJ1-6
v_gene: TRBV2
abundance: NA
CDR3nt: TGTGCCAGCACCCGAGAGGTTGTGGATAATTCACCCCTCCACTTT
CDR3aa: CASTREVVDNSPLHF

d_gene: TRBD1
j_gene: TRBJ2-5
v_gene: TRBV11-1
abundance: NA
CDR3nt: TGTGCCAGCAGCTCCACCAGCGGGACAGGGCAGGAGACCCAGTACTTC
CDR3aa: CASSSTSGTGQETQYF

d_gene: TRBD1
j_gene: TRBJ1-2
v_gene: TRBV25-1
abundance: NA
CDR3nt: TGTGCCAGCAGCCCAGGACAGGGCAGTGGCTACACCTTC
CDR3aa: CASSPGQGSGYTF

d_gene: TRBD2
j_gene: TRBJ2-2
v_gene: TRBV6-5
abundance: NA
CDR3nt: TGTGCCAGCAGTTCCTTGACTAGCGGGAGGGAGCTGTTTTTT
CDR3aa: CASSSLTSGRELFF

d_gene: NA
j_gene: TRBJ2-3
v_gene: TRBV21-1
abundance: NA
CDR3nt: TGTGCCAGTGCACGTGGAAACGGGACAGGGGGCAAGATGGTCCGGGCAGATACGCAGTATTTT
CDR3aa: CASARGNGTGGKMVRADTQYF

d_gene: NA
j_gene: TRBJ2-5
v_gene: TRBV30
abundance: NA
CDR3nt: TGTGCCTGGAGCCCTAGAGAGACCCAGTACTTC
CDR3aa: CAWSPRETQYF

d_gene: NA
j_gene: TRBJ1-1
v_gene: TRBV19
abundance: once
CDR3nt: TGTGCCAGTGGACAGTCCATGAACACTGAAGCTTTCTTT
CDR3aa: CASGQSMNTEAFF

d_gene: TRBD1
j_gene: TRBJ2-7
v_gene: TRBV6-1
abundance: NA
CDR3nt: TGTGCCAGCAGTGATGGCGACAGGGGGCCCTACGAGCAGTACTTC
CDR3aa: CASSDGDRGPYEQYF

d_gene: NA
j_gene: TRBJ1-2
v_gene: TRBV19
abundance: few
CDR3nt: TGTGCCAGTAGTATAGGGGGGCTGGGGTTCGGCTATGGCTACACCTTC
CDR3aa: CASSIGGLGFGYGYTF

d_gene: NA
j_gene: TRBJ2-2
v_gene: TRBV18
abundance: NA
CDR3nt: TGTGCCAGCTCATCACAACTAGATCGCGGGGAGCTGTTTTTT
CDR3aa: CASSSQLDRGELFF

d_gene: TRBD1
j_gene: TRBJ2-5
v_gene: TRBV7-3
abundance: NA
CDR3nt: TGTGCCAGCAGCTTTTGGGGGACAGGGGGCCGAGAGACCCAGTACTTC
CDR3aa: CASSFWGTGGRETQYF

d_gene: NA
j_gene: TRBJ2-4
v_gene: TRBV30
abundance: NA
CDR3nt: TGTGCCTGGAGTGTCCGGACTACACACTTCCTCGAAAACATTCAGTACTTC
CDR3aa: CAWSVRTTHFLENIQYF

d_gene: TRBD1
j_gene: TRBJ1-1
v_gene: TRBV24-1
abundance: NA
CDR3nt: TGTGCCACCAGTGAGAATGGACAGGGGGCGACGGAAGCTTTCTTT
CDR3aa: CATSENGQGATEAFF

d_gene: NA
j_gene: TRBJ2-5
v_gene: TRBV7-2
abundance: NA
CDR3nt: TGTGCCAGCAGCAAATGGGGCGGACAAGAGACCCAGTACTTC
CDR3aa: CASSKWGGQETQYF

d_gene: NA
j_gene: TRBJ2-7
v_gene: TRBV7-9
abundance: NA
CDR3nt: TGTGCCAGCAGCTTAGCACCCGGCAGGGCCTCCTACGAGCAGTACTTC
CDR3aa: CASSLAPGRASYEQYF

d_gene: NA
j_gene: TRBJ1-3
v_gene: TRBV30
abundance: once
CDR3nt: TGTGCCTGGAGTACGGCGGGGGGGTTAAACACCATATATTTT
CDR3aa: CAWSTAGGLNTIYF

d_gene: NA
j_gene: TRBJ1-6
v_gene: TRBV15
abundance: NA
CDR3nt: TGTGCCACCAGAGAGGCAAATTCACCCCTCCACTTT
CDR3aa: CATREANSPLHF

d_gene: TRBD2
j_gene: TRBJ2-5
v_gene: TRBV7-8
abundance: NA
CDR3nt: TGTGCCAGCAGCTTACGAGGGACTAGCGGGAGGAGGGAGAAGACCCAGTACTTC
CDR3aa: CASSLRGTSGRREKTQYF

d_gene: TRBD1
j_gene: TRBJ2-1
v_gene: TRBV6-1
abundance: NA
CDR3nt: TGTGCCAGCAGTGAAGTTCTGACAGGGCCCTACAATGAGCAGTTCTTC
CDR3aa: CASSEVLTGPYNEQFF

d_gene: NA
j_gene: TRBJ1-1
v_gene: TRBV12-3/TRBV12-4
abundance: NA
CDR3nt: TGTGCCAGCATGCCGGGACACCTCACTGAAGCTTTCTTT
CDR3aa: CASMPGHLTEAFF

d_gene: NA
j_gene: TRBJ2-3
v_gene: TRBV7-2
abundance: once
CDR3nt: TGTGCCAGCAGCTCAGGGGCTTGGGATACGCAGTATTTT
CDR3aa: CASSSGAWDTQYF

d_gene: TRBD1
j_gene: TRBJ2-7
v_gene: TRBV4-1
abundance: NA
CDR3nt: TGCGCCAGCAGCCAAGGCCAGGGGGCCTCCTACGAGCAGTACTTC
CDR3aa: CASSQGQGASYEQYF

d_gene: TRBD2
j_gene: TRBJ2-5
v_gene: TRBV3-1/TRBV3-2
abundance: NA
CDR3nt: TGTGCCAGCAGCCAAGATCTTGCTAGCGGGAGGGACCAAGAGACCCAGTACTTC
CDR3aa: CASSQDLASGRDQETQYF